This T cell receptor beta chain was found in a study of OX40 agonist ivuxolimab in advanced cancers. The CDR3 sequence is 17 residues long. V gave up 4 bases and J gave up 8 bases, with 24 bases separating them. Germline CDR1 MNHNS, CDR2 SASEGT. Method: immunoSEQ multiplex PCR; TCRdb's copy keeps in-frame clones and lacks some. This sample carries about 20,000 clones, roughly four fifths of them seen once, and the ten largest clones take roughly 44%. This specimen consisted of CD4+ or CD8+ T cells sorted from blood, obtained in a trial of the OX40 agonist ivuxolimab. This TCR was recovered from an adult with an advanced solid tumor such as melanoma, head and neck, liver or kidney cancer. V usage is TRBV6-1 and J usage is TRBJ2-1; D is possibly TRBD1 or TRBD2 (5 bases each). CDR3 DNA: TGTGCCAGCAGTGTTCAGGCCGGGACCTTTAGGGTAGATGAGCAGTTCTTC. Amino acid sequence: CASSVQAGTFRVDEQFF.